Sequencing of this T cell receptor beta chain was carried out in a study of T cells expressing NK-cell markers. The wider study: Sequencing of TCR beta repertoires drew on sorted CD3+CD56+NKG2C+, CD3+CD56+NKG2C- and CD3+CD56-NKG2C+ T cells.

Study-wide results and caveats: Uncertainty persisted over the HCMV specificity of expanded NKG2C+ T cell clones.

TCRdb reprocessed the 5' RACE reads and reports one entry per CDR3 protein, with no DNA. This sample's table reports over 120,000 distinct CDR3 sequences. Germline-derived CDR1 and CDR2 are SGHRS and YFSETQ. This CDR3 has 15 residues. For this clonotype: As yet, its antigen is unknown.

The source material was blood T cells: a sorted CD56 or NKG2C T cell subset, CD4+ or CD8+ T cells, or bulk PBMC T cells (not recorded which). This chain uses TRBV5-1 with TRBJ2-1; TCRdb gives TRBD2 as the D gene, but with no DNA this cannot be confirmed. This sequence originates from a man between 18 and 35 years old in good health. The CDR3 here is CASSLVFGDSDEQFF.